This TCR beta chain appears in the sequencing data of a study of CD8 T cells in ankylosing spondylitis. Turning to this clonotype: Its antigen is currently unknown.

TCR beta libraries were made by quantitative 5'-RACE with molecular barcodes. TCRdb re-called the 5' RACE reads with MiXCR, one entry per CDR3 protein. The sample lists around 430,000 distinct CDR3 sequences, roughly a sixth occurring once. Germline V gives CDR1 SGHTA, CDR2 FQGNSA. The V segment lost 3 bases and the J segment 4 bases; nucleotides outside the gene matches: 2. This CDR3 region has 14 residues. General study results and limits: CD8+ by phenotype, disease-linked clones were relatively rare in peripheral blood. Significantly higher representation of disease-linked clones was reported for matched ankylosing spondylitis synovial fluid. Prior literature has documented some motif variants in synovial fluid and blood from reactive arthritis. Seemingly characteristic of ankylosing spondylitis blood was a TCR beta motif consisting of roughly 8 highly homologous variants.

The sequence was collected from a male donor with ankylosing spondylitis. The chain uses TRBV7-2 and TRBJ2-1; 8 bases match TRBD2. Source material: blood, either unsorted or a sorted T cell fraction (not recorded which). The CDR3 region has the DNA TGTGCCAGCAGCTTCCCTAGCGGGTACAATGAGCAGTTCTTC. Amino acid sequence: CASSFPSGYNEQFF.